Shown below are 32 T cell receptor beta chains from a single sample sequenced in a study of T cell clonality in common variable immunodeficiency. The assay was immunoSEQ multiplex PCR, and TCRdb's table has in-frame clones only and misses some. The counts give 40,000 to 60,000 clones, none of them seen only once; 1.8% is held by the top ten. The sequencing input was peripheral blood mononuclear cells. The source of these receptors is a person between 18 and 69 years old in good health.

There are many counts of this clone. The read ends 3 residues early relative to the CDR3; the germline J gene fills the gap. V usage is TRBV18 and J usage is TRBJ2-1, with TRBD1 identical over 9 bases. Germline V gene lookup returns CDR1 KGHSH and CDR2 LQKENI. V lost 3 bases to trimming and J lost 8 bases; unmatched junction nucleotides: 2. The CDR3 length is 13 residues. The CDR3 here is CASSPRTGDEQFF. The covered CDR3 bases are TGTGCCAGCTCACCTAGGACAGGGGATGAG.

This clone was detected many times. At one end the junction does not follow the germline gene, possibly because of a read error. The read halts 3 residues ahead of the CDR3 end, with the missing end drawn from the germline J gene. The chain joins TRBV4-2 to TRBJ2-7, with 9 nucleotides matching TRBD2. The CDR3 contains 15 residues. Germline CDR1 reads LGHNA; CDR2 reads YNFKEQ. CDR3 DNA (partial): TGCGCCAGCAGCCCAGTTAGCGGGAGCTCCTACGAG. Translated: CASSPVSGSSYE. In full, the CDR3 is CASSPVSGSSYEQYF.

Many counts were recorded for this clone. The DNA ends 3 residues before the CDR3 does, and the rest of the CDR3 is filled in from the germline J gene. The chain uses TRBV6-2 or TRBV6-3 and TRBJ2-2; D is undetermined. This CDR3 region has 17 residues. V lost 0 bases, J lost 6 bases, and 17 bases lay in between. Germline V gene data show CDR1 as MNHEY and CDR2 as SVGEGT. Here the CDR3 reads CASSYSSGLSLAGELFF. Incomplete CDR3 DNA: TGTGCCAGCAGTTACTCGTCAGGTCTCTCGTTAGCCGGGGAG.

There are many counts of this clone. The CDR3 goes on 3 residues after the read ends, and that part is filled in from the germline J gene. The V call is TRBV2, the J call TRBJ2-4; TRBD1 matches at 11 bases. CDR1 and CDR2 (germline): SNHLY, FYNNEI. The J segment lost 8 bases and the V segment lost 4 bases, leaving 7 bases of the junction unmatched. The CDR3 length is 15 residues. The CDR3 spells CASSGPGTGGDIQYF. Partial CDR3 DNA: TGTGCCAGCAGTGGGCCCGGGACAGGGGGAGACATT. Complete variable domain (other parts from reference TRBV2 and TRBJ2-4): EPEVTQTPSHQVTQMGQEVILRCVPISNHLYFYWYRQILGQKVEFLVSFYNNEISEKSEIFDDQFSVERPDGSNFTLKIRSTKLEDSAMYFCASSGPGTGGDIQYFGAGTRLSVL.

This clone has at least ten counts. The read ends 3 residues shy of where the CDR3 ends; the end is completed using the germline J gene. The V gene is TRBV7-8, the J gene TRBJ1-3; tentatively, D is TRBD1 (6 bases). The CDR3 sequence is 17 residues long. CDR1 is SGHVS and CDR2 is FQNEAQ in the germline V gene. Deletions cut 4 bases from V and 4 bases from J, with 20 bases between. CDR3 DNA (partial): TGTGCCAGCAGCTCGGTGGGAACAGGGAGGGAAGGAAACACC. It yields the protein CASSSVGTGREGNT. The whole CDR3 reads CASSSVGTGREGNTIYF.

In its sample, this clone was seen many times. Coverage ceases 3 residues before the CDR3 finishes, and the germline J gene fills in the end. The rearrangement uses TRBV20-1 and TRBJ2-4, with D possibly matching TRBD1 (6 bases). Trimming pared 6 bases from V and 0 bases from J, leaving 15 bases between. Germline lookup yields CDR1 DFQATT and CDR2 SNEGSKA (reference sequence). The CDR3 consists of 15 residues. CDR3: CSAPGQPLAKNIQYF. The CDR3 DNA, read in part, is TGCAGTGCCCCAGGACAGCCCCTAGCCAAAAACATT.

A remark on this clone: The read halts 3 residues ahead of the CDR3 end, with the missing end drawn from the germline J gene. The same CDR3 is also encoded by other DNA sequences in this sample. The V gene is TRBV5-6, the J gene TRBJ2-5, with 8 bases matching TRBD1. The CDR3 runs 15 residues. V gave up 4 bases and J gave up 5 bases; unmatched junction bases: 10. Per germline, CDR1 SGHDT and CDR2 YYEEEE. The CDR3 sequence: CASSPRAGGGETQYF. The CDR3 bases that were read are TGTGCCAGCAGCCCGAGGGCAGGGGGCGGGGAGACC. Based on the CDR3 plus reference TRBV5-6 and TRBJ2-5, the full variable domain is DAGVTQSPTHLIKTRGQQVTLRCSPKSGHDTVSWYQQALGQGPQFIFQYYEEEERQRGNFPDRFSGHQFPNYSSELNVNALLLGDSALYLCASSPRAGGGETQYFGPGTRLLVL.

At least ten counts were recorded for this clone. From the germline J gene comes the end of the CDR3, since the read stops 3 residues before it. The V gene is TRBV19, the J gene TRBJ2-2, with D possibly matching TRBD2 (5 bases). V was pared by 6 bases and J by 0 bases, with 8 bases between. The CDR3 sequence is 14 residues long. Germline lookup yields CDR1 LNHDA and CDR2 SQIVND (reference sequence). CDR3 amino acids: CASSPSPNTGELFF. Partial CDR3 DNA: TGTGCCAGTAGCCCTAGCCCGAACACCGGGGAG.

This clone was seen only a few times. The covered CDR3 bases are TGTGCCAGCAGCGACAGACAGGGGGCGAATTCACCA. This codes for CASSDRQGANSP. The CDR3 reads in full as CASSDRQGANSPLFF. This chain connects TRBV7-9 to TRBJ1-4; 10 nucleotides agree with TRBD1. The CDR3 end is not reached by the read, which stops 3 residues before it; the germline J gene fills it in. The germline V gene encodes CDR1 SEHNR and CDR2 FQNEAQ (reference sequence). The CDR3 is made up of 15 amino acids. Complete variable domain (other parts from reference TRBV7-9 and TRBJ1-4): DTGVSQNPRHKITKRGQNVTFRCDPISEHNRLYWYRQTLGQGPEFLTYFQNEAQLEKSRLLSDRFSAERPKGSFSTLEIQRTEQGDSAMYLCASSDRQGANSPLFFGSGTQLSVL.

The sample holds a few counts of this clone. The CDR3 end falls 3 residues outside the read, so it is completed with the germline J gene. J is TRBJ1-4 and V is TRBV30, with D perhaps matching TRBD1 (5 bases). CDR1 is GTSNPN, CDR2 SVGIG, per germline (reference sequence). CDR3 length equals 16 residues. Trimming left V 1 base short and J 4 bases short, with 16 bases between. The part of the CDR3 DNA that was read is TGTGCCTGGAGTGGATTCTCCTCGGGGGGTAATGAAAAA. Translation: CAWSGFSSGGNEK. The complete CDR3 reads CAWSGFSSGGNEKLFF. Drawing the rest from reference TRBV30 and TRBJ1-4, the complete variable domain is SQTIHQWPATLVQPVGSPLSLECTVEGTSNPNLYWYRQAAGRGLQLLFYSVGIGQISSEVPQNLSASRPQDRQFILSSKKLLLSDSGFYLCAWSGFSSGGNEKLFFGSGTQLSVL.

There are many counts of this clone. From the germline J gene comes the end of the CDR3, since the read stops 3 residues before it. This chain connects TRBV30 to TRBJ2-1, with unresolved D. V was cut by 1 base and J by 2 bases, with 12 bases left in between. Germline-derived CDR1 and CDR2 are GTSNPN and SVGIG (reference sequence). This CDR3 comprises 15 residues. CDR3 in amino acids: CAWSGAPGPYNEQFF. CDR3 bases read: TGTGCCTGGAGTGGGGCCCCTGGGCCCTACAATGAG.

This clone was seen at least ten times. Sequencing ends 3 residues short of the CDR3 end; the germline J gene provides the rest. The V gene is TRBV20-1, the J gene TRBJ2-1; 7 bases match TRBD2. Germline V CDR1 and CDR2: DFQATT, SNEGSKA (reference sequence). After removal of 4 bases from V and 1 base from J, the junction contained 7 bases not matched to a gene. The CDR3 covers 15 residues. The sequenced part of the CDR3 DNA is TGCAGTGCTAACCCAAGCGGGGAATCCTACAATGAG. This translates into CSANPSGESYNE. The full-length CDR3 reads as CSANPSGESYNEQFF.

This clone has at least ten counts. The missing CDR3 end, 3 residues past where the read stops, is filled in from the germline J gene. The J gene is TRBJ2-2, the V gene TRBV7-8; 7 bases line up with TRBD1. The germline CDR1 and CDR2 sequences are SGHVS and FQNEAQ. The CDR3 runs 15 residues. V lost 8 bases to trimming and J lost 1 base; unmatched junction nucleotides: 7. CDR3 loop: CASPGRTGNTGELFF. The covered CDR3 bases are TGTGCCAGCCCTGGACGGACAGGGAACACCGGGGAG.

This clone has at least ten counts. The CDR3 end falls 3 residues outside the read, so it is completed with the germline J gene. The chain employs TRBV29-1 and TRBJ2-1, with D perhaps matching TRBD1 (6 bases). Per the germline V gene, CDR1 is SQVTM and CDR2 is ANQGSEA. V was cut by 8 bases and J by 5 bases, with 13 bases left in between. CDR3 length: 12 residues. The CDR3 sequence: CSWDTYNNEQFF. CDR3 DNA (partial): TGCAGCTGGGACACCTACAACAATGAG.

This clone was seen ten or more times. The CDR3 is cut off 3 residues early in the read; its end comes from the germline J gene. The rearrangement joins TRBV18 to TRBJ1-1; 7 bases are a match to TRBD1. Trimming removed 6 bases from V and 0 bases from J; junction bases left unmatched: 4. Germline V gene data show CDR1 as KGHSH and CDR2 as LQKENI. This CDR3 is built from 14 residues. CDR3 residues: CASSGDRLNTEAFF. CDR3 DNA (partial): TGTGCCAGCTCGGGGGACAGACTGAACACTGAA.

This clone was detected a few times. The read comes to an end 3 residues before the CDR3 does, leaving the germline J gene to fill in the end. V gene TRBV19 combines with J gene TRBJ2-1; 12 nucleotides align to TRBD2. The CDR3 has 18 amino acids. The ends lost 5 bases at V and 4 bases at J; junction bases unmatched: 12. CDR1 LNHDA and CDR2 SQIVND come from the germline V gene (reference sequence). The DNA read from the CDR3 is TGTGCCAGTAGTGTCGCTAGCGGGGGGGCCCTGGTTTACAATGAG. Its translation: CASSVASGGALVYNE. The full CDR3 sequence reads CASSVASGGALVYNEQFF.

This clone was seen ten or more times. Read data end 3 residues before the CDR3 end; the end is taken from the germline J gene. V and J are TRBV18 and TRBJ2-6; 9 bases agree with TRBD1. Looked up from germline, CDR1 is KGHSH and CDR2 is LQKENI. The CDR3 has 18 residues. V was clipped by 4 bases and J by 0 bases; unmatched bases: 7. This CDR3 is CASSLRTGALSGANVLTF. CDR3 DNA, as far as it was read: TGTGCCAGCTCACTAAGGACAGGGGCCCTCTCTGGGGCCAACGTC.

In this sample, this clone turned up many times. This CDR3 is CASGGGLVGEQYF. CDR3 bases read: TGTGCTAGTGGTGGGGGACTAGTGGGCGAG. The rearrangement uses TRBV12-5 and TRBJ2-7; 8 bases line up with TRBD2. The read terminates 3 residues before the CDR3 end, so the remaining end is supplied by the germline J gene. J was trimmed by 6 bases and V by 5 bases; bases with no gene match: 6. Germline loops: CDR1 LGHNT, CDR2 FRNRAP. The CDR3 loop spans 13 amino acids.

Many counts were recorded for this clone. The CDR3 sequence: CASTTHGQVATNEKLFF. The sequenced CDR3 bases are TGTGCCAGCACCACTCATGGACAGGTTGCAACTAATGAAAAA. The chain joins TRBV6-2 or TRBV6-3 to TRBJ1-4; 7 bases fit TRBD1. The read ends 3 residues shy of where the CDR3 ends; the end is completed using the germline J gene. V shed 7 bases and J 0 bases; nucleotides not matched to a gene: 11. Looked up from germline, CDR1 is MNHEY and CDR2 is SVGEGT. CDR3 size: 17 residues.

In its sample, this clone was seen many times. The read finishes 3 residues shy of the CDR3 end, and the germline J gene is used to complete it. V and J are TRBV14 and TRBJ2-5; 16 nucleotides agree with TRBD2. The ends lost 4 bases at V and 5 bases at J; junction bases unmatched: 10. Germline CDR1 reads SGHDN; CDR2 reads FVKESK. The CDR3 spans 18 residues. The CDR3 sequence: CASSPGLAGGSHQETQYF. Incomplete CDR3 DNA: TGTGCCAGCAGCCCGGGACTAGCGGGAGGGAGTCATCAGGAGACC.

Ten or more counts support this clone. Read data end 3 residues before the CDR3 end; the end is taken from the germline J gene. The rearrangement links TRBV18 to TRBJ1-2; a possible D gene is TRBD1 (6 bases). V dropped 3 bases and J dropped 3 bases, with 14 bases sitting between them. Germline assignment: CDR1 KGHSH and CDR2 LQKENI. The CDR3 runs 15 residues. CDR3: CASSPNDRTHYGYTF. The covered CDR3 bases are TGTGCCAGCTCACCGAACGACAGGACACACTATGGC.

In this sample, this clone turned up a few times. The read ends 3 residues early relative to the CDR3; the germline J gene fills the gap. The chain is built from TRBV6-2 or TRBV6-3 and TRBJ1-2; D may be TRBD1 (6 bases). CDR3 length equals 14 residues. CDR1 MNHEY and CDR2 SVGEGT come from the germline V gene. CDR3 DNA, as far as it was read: TGTGCCAGCAGTTATGGGGGGGGCTCCTACGAC. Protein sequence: CASSYGGGSYD. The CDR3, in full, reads CASSYGGGSYDYTF.

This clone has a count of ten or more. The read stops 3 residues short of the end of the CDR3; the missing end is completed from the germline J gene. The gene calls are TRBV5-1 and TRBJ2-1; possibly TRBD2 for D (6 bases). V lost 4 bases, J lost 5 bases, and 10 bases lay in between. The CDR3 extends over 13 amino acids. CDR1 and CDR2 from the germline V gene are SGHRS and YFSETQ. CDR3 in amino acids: CASSRGLNNEQFF. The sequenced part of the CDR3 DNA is TGCGCCAGCAGCCGGGGACTCAACAATGAG. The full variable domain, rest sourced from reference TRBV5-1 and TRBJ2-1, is KAGVTQTPRYLIKTRGQQVTLSCSPISGHRSVSWYQQTPGQGLQFLFEYFSETQRNKGNFPGRFSGRQFSNSRSEMNVSTLELGDSALYLCASSRGLNNEQFFGPGTRLTVL.

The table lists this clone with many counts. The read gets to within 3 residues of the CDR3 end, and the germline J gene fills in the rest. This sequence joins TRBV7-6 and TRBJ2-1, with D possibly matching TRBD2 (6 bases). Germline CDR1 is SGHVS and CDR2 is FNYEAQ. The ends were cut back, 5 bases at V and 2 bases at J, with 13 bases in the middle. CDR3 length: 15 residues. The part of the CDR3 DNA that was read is TGTGCCAGCAGCCGGGACTCCCGAACCTACAATGAG. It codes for CASSRDSRTYNE. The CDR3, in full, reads CASSRDSRTYNEQFF.

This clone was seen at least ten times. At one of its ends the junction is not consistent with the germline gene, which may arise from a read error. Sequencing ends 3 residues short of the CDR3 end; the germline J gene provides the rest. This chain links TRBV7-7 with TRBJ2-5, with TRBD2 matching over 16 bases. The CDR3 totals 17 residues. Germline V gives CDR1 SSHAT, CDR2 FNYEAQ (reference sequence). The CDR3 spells CASSHGTSGGVGETQYF. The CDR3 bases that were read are TGTGCTAGCAGCCACGGGACTAGCGGGGGGGTTGGAGAGACC.

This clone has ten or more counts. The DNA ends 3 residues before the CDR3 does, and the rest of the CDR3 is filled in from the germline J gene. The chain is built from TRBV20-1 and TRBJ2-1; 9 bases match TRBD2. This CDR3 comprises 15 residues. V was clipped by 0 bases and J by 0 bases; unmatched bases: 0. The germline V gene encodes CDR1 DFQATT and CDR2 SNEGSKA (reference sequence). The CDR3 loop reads CSAREAGGSYNEQFF. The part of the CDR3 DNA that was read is TGCAGTGCTAGAGAAGCGGGAGGCTCCTACAATGAG.

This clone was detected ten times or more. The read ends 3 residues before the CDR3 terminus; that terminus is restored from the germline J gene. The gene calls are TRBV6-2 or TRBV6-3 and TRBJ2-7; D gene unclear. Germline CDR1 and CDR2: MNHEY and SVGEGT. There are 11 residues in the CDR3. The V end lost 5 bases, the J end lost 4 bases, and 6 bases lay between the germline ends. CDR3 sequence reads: CASSPAYEQYF. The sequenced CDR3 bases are TGTGCCAGCAGTCCCGCGTACGAG.

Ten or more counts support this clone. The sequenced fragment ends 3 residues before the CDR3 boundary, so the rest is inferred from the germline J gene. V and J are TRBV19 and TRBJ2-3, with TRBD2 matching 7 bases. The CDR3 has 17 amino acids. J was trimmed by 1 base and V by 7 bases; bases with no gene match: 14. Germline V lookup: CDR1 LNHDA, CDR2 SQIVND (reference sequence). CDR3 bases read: TGTGCCAGTAACCGGCGGAATAGCGGGTTGGGCACAGATACG. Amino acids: CASNRRNSGLGTDT. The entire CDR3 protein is CASNRRNSGLGTDTQYF.

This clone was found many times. The sequenced part of the CDR3 DNA is TGCGCCAGCAGCCAAGATTTGGGACTAGCGGGGGGGCAAGAGACG. Its protein is CASSQDLGLAGGQET. The entire CDR3 is CASSQDLGLAGGQETQYF. The rearrangement joins TRBV4-1 to TRBJ2-3, with 16 bases that match TRBD2. The read terminates 3 residues before the CDR3 end, so the remaining end is supplied by the germline J gene. This CDR3 has 18 residues. CDR1 MGHRA and CDR2 YSYEKL come from the germline V gene.

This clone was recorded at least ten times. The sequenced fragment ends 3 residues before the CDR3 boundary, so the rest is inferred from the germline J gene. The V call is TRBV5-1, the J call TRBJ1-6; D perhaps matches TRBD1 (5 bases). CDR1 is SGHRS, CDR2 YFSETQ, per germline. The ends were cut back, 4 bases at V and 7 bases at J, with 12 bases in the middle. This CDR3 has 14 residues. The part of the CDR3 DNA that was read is TGCGCCAGCAGCAGGTCGGGGGTGAATTCACCC. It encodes CASSRSGVNSP. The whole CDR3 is CASSRSGVNSPLHF.

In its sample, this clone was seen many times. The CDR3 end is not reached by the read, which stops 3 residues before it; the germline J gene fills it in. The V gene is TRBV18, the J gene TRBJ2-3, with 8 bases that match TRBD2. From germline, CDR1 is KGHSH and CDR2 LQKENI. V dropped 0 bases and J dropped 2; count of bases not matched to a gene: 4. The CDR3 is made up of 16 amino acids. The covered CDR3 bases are TGTGCCAGCTCACCACCGGGGACTAGGCACACAGATACG. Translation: CASSPPGTRHTDT. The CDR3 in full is CASSPPGTRHTDTQYF.

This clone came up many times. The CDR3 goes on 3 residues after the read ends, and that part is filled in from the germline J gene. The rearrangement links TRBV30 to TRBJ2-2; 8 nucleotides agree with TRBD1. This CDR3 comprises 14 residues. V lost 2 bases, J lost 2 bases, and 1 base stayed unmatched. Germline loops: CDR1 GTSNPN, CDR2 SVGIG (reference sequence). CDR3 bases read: TGTGCCTGGAGTTCAGGGGGCAACACCGGGGAG. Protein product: CAWSSGGNTGE. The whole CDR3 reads CAWSSGGNTGELFF.